Below, one TCR beta chain is given with its context. The sample belongs to a study of control samples from healthy donors and cancer patients. Using immunoSEQ multiplex PCR, the repertoire was profiled, and TCRdb retains in-frame clones only, with some absent. The sample lists 50,000 or so clones; 80% were seen once. In germline, CDR1 is SGHTA, CDR2 FQGNSA. V was clipped by 5 bases and J by 1 base, with 17 bases between them. The CDR3 covers 16 residues. The chain combines TRBV7-2 with TRBJ1-1; D is perhaps TRBD1 (6 bases). This clonotype originated in a man aged 65-85 years in good health. The specimen was blood. The CDR3 region has the DNA TGTGCCAGCAGCCCCGGGACAAGACTAAAGAACACTGAAGCTTTCTTT. Encoded protein: CASSPGTRLKNTEAFF.